The clone carrying this T cell receptor (beta chain) was seen a few times. The antigen remains unidentified. The ends were cut back, 3 bases at V and 7 bases at J, with 14 bases in the middle. The germline V gene has CDR1 KGHDR and CDR2 SFDVKD. The CDR3 runs 15 residues. The record originates from a study of human T cells and chemical hapten exposure. General study points: Relative to controls, expanded TCRs formed significantly more large CDR3 similarity clusters.

MiXCR was run by TCRdb on the RACE reads, yielding one entry per CDR3 protein. This table has more than 110,000 distinct CDR3 sequences, approximately 12% appearing once. Documented time point: patch test 2, 6 weeks after DPC sensitization. Treatment denoted: therapeutic diphenylcyclopropenone sensitization with weekly scalp DPC. Investigators collected blood before applying each patch test. RNA extraction used unfractionated whole blood as the source of total RNA. The TCR was taken from a woman aged 45-65 years with alopecia areata. Some clones in this sample may be carry-over from other donors' samples. This specimen was whole blood, taken in connection with sensitization to the hapten diphenylcyclopropenone (DPC). The genes are TRBV24-1 and TRBJ1-4; D call uncertain. The DNA for the CDR3 is TGTGCCACCAGTGATCCCGGCGGGTTCGGTGAAAAACTGTTTTTT. Encoded protein: CATSDPGGFGEKLFF.